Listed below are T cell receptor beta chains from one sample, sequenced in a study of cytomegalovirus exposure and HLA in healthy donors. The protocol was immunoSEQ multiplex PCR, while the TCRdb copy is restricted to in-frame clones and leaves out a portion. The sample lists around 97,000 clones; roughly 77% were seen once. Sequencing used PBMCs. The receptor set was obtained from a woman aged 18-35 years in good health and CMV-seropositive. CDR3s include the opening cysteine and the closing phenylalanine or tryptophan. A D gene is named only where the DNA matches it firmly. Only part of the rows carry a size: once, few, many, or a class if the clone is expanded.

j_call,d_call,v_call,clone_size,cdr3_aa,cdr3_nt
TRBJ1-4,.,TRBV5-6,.,CASSFRGFNEKLFF,TGTGCCAGCAGCTTCAGGGGATTTAATGAAAAACTGTTTTTT
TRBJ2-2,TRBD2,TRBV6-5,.,CASSSPAGGLGGELFF,TGTGCCAGCAGTTCCCCAGCGGGGGGGCTGGGCGGGGAGCTGTTTTTT
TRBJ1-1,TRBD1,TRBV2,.,CASSRAYWGQGAGDTEAFF,TGTGCCAGCAGTCGGGCCTATTGGGGACAGGGGGCTGGGGACACTGAAGCTTTCTTT
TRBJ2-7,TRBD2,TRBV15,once,CATSSPMESGSYEQYF,TGTGCCACCAGCTCCCCCATGGAGAGCGGGAGTTACGAGCAGTACTTC
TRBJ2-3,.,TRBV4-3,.,CASSQWGGREADTQYF,TGCGCCAGCAGCCAGTGGGGAGGCCGGGAAGCAGATACGCAGTATTTT
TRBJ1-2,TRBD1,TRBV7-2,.,CASSSGQGAGGYTF,TGTGCCAGCAGCTCTGGACAGGGGGCTGGGGGCTACACCTTC
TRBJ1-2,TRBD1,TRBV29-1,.,CSALRGRDSNRTGGYTF,TGCAGCGCCCTCCGGGGGCGGGACAGTAATCGAACGGGTGGCTACACCTTC
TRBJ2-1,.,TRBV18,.,CASSPGLSSYNEQFF,TGTGCCAGCTCACCGGGACTCTCCTCCTACAATGAGCAGTTCTTC
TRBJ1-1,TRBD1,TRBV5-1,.,CASQPGQRMNTEAFF,TGCGCCAGCCAACCGGGACAGAGAATGAACACTGAAGCTTTCTTT
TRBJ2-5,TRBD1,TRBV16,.,CASSQSTGEDETQYF,TGTGCCAGCAGCCAATCGACAGGGGAAGATGAGACCCAGTACTTC
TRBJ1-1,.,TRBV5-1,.,CASKMTPNTEAFF,TGCGCCAGCAAGATGACTCCGAACACTGAAGCTTTCTTT
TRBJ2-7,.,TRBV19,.,CASSIMGIATYEQYF,TGTGCCAGTAGTATTATGGGGATAGCGACCTACGAGCAGTACTTC
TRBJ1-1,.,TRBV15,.,CATSRDKGYLTEAFF,TGTGCCACCAGCAGAGACAAGGGGTACCTCACTGAAGCTTTCTTT
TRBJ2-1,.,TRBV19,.,CASSIDVPSGPYNEQFF,TGTGCCAGTAGTATAGATGTGCCCAGCGGGCCTTACAATGAGCAGTTCTTC
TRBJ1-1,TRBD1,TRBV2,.,CASRPGQATEAFF,TGTGCCAGCAGACCCGGACAGGCCACTGAAGCTTTCTTT
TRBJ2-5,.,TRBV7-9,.,CASSPPPPKAGWETQYF,TGTGCCAGCAGCCCTCCCCCCCCAAAGGCAGGTTGGGAGACCCAGTACTTC
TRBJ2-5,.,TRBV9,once,CASSVALGGGETQYF,TGTGCCAGCAGCGTAGCTCTTGGGGGAGGAGAGACCCAGTACTTC
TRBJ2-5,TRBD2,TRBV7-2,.,CASSLAQRGARETQYF,TGTGCCAGCAGCTTAGCTCAGCGGGGGGCTAGGGAGACCCAGTACTTC
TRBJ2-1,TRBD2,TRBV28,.,CASSEDTSGRLSEQFF,TGTGCCAGCAGTGAAGATACTAGCGGGAGGTTAAGTGAGCAGTTCTTC
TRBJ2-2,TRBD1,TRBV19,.,CAGSPGQGAGELFF,TGTGCCGGCAGTCCGGGACAGGGGGCCGGGGAGCTGTTTTTT
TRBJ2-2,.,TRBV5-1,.,CASSLVAWQTNTGELFF,TGCGCCAGCAGCTTGGTAGCGTGGCAGACAAACACCGGGGAGCTGTTTTTT
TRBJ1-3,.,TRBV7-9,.,CASSLSGSGNTIYF,TGTGCCAGCAGCTTGTCAGGCTCGGGAAACACCATATATTTT
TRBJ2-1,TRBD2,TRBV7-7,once,CASSPGRAGANEQFF,TGTGCTAGCAGCCCTGGACGAGCGGGAGCCAATGAGCAGTTCTTC
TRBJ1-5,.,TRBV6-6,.,CASSSSNSNQPQHF,TGTGCCAGCAGTTCCAGTAATAGCAATCAGCCCCAGCATTTT
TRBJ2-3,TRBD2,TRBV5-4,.,CASNILAGGTDTQYF,TGTGCCAGCAACATACTAGCGGGAGGGACAGATACGCAGTATTTT
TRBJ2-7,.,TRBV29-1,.,CSVGLIYEQYF,TGCAGCGTTGGACTAATCTACGAGCAGTACTTC
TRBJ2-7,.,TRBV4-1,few,CASSQVTYYYEQYF,TGCGCCAGCAGCCAAGTTACCTACTACTACGAGCAGTACTTC
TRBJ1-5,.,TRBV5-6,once,CASSTLDSNEFQPQHF,TGTGCCAGCAGCACCTTGGACAGTAATGAGTTTCAGCCCCAGCATTTT
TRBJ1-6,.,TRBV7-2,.,CASSLYSHNSPLHF,TGTGCCAGCAGCTTATACAGTCATAATTCACCCCTCCACTTT
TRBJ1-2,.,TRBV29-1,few,CSVEWQANYGYTF,TGCAGCGTTGAATGGCAGGCTAACTATGGCTACACCTTC
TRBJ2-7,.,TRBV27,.,CASSFRGEQYF,TGTGCCAGCAGTTTTAGAGGCGAGCAGTACTTC
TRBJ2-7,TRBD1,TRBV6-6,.,CASSPTGGPILVRQYF,TGTGCCAGCAGCCCGACAGGGGGCCCCATCCTTGTTCGGCAGTACTTC
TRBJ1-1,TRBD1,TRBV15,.,CATSREQDRRCFF,TGTGCCACCAGCAGAGAGCAGGACAGGCGGTGTTTCTTT
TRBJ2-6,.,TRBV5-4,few,CASSPEGPGANVLTF,TGTGCCAGCAGCCCGGAGGGTCCTGGGGCCAACGTCCTGACTTTC
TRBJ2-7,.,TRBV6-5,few,CASTLRYEQYF,TGTGCCAGCACTCTCCGCTACGAGCAGTACTTC
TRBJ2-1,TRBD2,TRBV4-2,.,CASSQGSGVSYNEQFF,TGTGCCAGCAGCCAAGGGAGCGGGGTCTCCTACAATGAGCAGTTCTTC
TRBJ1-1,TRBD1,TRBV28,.,CASSLHPTGANTEAFF,TGTGCCAGCAGCCTCCACCCGACAGGGGCGAACACTGAAGCTTTCTTT
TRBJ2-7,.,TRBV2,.,CASSEALWAPSYEQYF,TGTGCCAGCAGTGAAGCGCTCTGGGCCCCCTCCTACGAGCAGTACTTC
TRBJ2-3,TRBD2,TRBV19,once,CASSRRLAVTTDTQYF,TGTGCCAGTAGCAGGAGACTAGCGGTTACCACAGATACGCAGTATTTT
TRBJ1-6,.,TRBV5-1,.,CASSLTEDSPLHF,TGCGCCAGCAGCTTGACCGAGGATTCACCCCTCCACTTT
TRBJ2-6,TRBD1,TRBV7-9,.,CASSQGQGAPGANVLTF,TGTGCCAGCAGCCAAGGACAGGGGGCGCCTGGGGCCAACGTCCTGACTTTC
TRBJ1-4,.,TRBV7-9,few,CASSPQWEKLFF,TGTGCCAGCAGCCCTCAGTGGGAAAAACTGTTTTTT
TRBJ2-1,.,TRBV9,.,CASSPRGGGNEQFF,TGTGCCAGCAGCCCGAGGGGGGGAGGCAATGAGCAGTTCTTC
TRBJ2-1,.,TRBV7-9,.,CASSLGQTSRDEQFF,TGTGCCAGCAGCTTAGGGCAAACTAGTCGCGATGAGCAGTTCTTC
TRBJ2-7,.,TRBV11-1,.,CASSLGQNYEQYF,TGTGCCAGCAGCTTAGGACAGAACTACGAGCAGTACTTC
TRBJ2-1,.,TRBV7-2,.,CASSLANEQFF,TGTGCCAGCAGCTTGGCCAATGAGCAGTTCTTC
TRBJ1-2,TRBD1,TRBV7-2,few,CASSFSAGGTGDGYTF,TGTGCCAGCAGCTTCTCGGCTGGGGGGACAGGGGATGGCTACACCTTC
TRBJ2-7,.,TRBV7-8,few,CASSSRVLVEQYF,TGTGCCAGCAGCTCCAGGGTTTTGGTCGAGCAGTACTTC
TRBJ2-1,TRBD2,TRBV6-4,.,CASSETSRTYYNEQFF,TGTGCCAGCAGTGAGACTAGCCGGACATACTACAATGAGCAGTTCTTC
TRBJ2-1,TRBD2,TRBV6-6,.,CASSPTSGSYNEQFF,TGTGCCAGCAGTCCTACTAGCGGGTCATACAATGAGCAGTTCTTC
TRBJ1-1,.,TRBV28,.,CASSSEPGGAFF,TGTGCCAGCAGTTCTGAACCGGGGGGTGCTTTCTTT
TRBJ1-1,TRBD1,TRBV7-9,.,CASRWTGAGTEAFF,TGTGCCAGCAGATGGACAGGGGCTGGAACTGAAGCTTTCTTT
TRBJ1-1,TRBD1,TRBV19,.,CASSIGTGIGTEAFF,TGTGCCAGTAGTATCGGGACAGGGATCGGCACTGAAGCTTTCTTT
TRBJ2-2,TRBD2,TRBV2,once,CASSDNAAGGPTGELFF,TGTGCCAGCAGTGATAACGCGGCGGGAGGACCCACCGGGGAGCTGTTTTTT
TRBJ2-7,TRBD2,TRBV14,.,CASSQMGLATILEQYF,TGTGCCAGCAGCCAAATGGGACTAGCGACTATCTTAGAGCAGTACTTC
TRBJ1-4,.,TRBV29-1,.,CSVESGQPEKLFF,TGCAGCGTTGAGAGTGGACAGCCTGAAAAACTGTTTTTT
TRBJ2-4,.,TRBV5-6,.,CASSPMTAQLNIQYF,TGTGCCAGCAGCCCAATGACAGCGCAGTTAAACATTCAGTACTTC
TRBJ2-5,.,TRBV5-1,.,CASSPNREGETQYF,TGCGCCAGCAGCCCAAACAGGGAAGGAGAGACCCAGTACTTC
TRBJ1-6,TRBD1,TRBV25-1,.,CASSDGTGGLSPLHF,TGTGCCAGCAGTGACGGGACAGGGGGCTTATCACCCCTCCACTTT
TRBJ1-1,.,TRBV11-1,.,CASSLAQGPEAFF,TGTGCCAGCAGCTTAGCGCAGGGCCCTGAAGCTTTCTTT